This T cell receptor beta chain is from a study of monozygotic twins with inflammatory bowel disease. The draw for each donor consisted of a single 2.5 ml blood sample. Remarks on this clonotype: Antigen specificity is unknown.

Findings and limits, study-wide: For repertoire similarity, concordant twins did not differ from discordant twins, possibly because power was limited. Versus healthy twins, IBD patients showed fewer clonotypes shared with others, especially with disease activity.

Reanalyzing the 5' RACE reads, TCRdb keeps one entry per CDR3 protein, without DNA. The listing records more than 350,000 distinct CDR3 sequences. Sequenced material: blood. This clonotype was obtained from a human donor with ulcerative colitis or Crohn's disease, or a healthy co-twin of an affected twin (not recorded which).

The CDR3 is CAGSGGLAGVTKTQYF. V gene TRBV7-2 combines with J gene TRBJ2-5; TCRdb picks TRBD2, but there is no DNA to check that call. CDR1 is SGHTA and CDR2 is FQGNSA in the germline V gene. The CDR3 totals 16 residues.